These T cell receptor beta chains were read from a single sample in a study of blood T cell repertoires in COVID-19. Only in-frame clones appear in the TCRdb table, and some are missing; sequencing was by immunoSEQ multiplex PCR. The sample shows around 230,000 clones, around 88% of them seen only once. The sequencing sample was made of PBMCs or T cells enriched from blood (not recorded which). The receptors were gathered from a woman in her forties with acute COVID-19. The CDR3 runs from the conserved cysteine through the conserved F or W. A D gene is named only where the DNA matches it firmly. Clone size, where shown, is once, few, many, or a class for clones that have expanded.

TRBJ2-1	once	TRBD1	TRBV11-3	TGTGCCAGCAGCGAGGGGACAGGCTCCTACAATGAGCAGTTCTTC	CASSEGTGSYNEQFF
TRBJ2-5	-	TRBD2	TRBV2	TGTGCCAGCATGCGGGGGAGGCAAGAGACCCAGTACTTC	CASMRGRQETQYF
TRBJ1-1	-	-	TRBV11-2	TGTGCCAGCAGCCTCCCAACAACTGAAGCTTTCTTT	CASSLPTTEAFF
TRBJ2-5	-	TRBD1	TRBV25-1	TGTGCCAGCAGCACGGGACAGCAAGAGACCCAGTACTTC	CASSTGQQETQYF
TRBJ1-6	-	-	TRBV19	TGTGCCAGTACCCCTCCCCTCCACTTT	CASTPPLHF
TRBJ2-3	-	TRBD2	TRBV5-1	TGCGCCAGCAGCTCCGGACTAGCGGGAGTCGATACGCAGTATTTT	CASSSGLAGVDTQYF
TRBJ2-5	-	TRBD2	TRBV24-1	TGTGCCACCAGTGATTTGGGGCAAGCGGGAGGGCAGACCCAGTACTTC	CATSDLGQAGGQTQYF
TRBJ2-5	-	TRBD1	TRBV24-1	TGTGCCACCAGTGAAGGGACAGCCATAGTGGAGACCCAGTACTTC	CATSEGTAIVETQYF
TRBJ2-6	-	TRBD1	TRBV27	TGTGCCAGCAGTCCCATAGGACAGGGGGCGGGGGCCAACGTCCTGACTTTC	CASSPIGQGAGANVLTF
TRBJ1-6	-	TRBD1	TRBV19	TGTGCCAGTAGAAGCCCGGCAGGGGGCCGTAATTCACCCCTCCACTTT	CASRSPAGGRNSPLHF
TRBJ1-3	-	-	TRBV7-2	TGTGCCAGCAGCCTAAGGGGAGGCCAGGCGACAAGCTCTGGAAACACCATATATTTT	CASSLRGGQATSSGNTIYF
TRBJ1-2	-	TRBD1	TRBV5-1	TGCGCCAGCAGCTTGGACCAGGGGGCGCTTGGCTACACCTTC	CASSLDQGALGYTF
TRBJ2-1	-	-	TRBV10-3	TGTGCCATCAGTGGTGCGGGGCACAGCTCCTACAATGAGCAGTTCTTC	CAISGAGHSSYNEQFF
TRBJ2-1	-	TRBD2	TRBV10-2	TGCGCCAGCAGTGAGCGGGGGGTCGACTCCTACAATGAGCAGTTCTTC	CASSERGVDSYNEQFF
TRBJ2-7	-	-	TRBV28	TGTGCCAGCAGGACGGGTAACGAGCAGTACTTC	CASRTGNEQYF
TRBJ1-2	-	TRBD1	TRBV30	TGTGCCGGATGGGGGACAGCTAACTATGGCTACACCTTC	CAGWGTANYGYTF
TRBJ2-7	once	TRBD2	TRBV4-2	TGTGCCAGCAGCCAAGACGGGGGGGAGGACTACGAGCAGTACTTC	CASSQDGGEDYEQYF
TRBJ2-1	-	-	TRBV5-4	TGTGCCAGCAGTCACAACCCGGGAGTCTACAATGAGCAGTTCTTC	CASSHNPGVYNEQFF
TRBJ2-5	-	TRBD2	TRBV24-1	TGTGCCACCAGTGGACACACACGGGGAGGGGAGACCCAGTACTTC	CATSGHTRGGETQYF
TRBJ1-4	once	-	TRBV7-2	TGTGCCAGCAGCTTAGGACAGTTTAATGAAAAACTGTTTTTT	CASSLGQFNEKLFF
TRBJ1-2	-	-	TRBV18	TGTGCCAGCTCACCGCAGGAAAAATATGGCTACACCTTC	CASSPQEKYGYTF
TRBJ2-3	-	-	TRBV7-2	TGTGCCAGCAGCTTAGTCGGAGGGGCGGCAGATACGCAGTATTTT	CASSLVGGAADTQYF
TRBJ2-3	-	TRBD2	TRBV7-6	TGTGCCAGCAGCCTTGGGACTAGCGGAGGAGGGTGGGCAGATACGCAGTATTTT	CASSLGTSGGGWADTQYF
TRBJ2-1	-	-	TRBV12-3/TRBV12-4	TGTGCCAGCAGTTTAGTGGGCAGGGTTGAGCAGTTCTTC	CASSLVGRVEQFF
TRBJ2-3	-	TRBD2	TRBV5-8	TGTGCCAGCAGCTTGGCCGGGACTAGCGGCCCAGATACGCAGTATTTT	CASSLAGTSGPDTQYF
TRBJ1-4	-	TRBD1	TRBV10-2	TGCGCCACCACCAGCCTCGGACAGGGTGGGAGTAATGAAAAACTGTTTTTT	CATTSLGQGGSNEKLFF
TRBJ1-5	-	-	TRBV6-1	TGTGCCAGCAGTGAGGTCGGAGGGTACAATCAGCCCCAGCATTTT	CASSEVGGYNQPQHF
TRBJ1-2	-	TRBD1	TRBV27	TGTGCCAGCAGACTCACCGGGACAGGGTCCTATGGCTACACCTTC	CASRLTGTGSYGYTF
TRBJ2-1	-	TRBD2	TRBV25-1	TGTGCCAGCAGTGGAAAAACTAGCGGGACTTACAATGAGCAGTTCTTC	CASSGKTSGTYNEQFF
TRBJ2-1	-	-	TRBV10-2	TGCGCCAGCAGCGCGGACTGGTCCTTCAATGAGCAGTTCTTC	CASSADWSFNEQFF
TRBJ2-4	-	-	TRBV29-1	TGCAGCGTTGGGGACACCAAAAACATTCAGTACTTC	CSVGDTKNIQYF
TRBJ2-3	-	-	TRBV6-5	TGTGCCAGCAGCCTCCCCGCTAGGGATACGCAGTATTTT	CASSLPARDTQYF
TRBJ2-7	-	-	TRBV4-3	TGCGCCAGCAGCCAGTTGGGCAGCTTCTACGAGCAGTACTTC	CASSQLGSFYEQYF
TRBJ1-2	-	-	TRBV10-3	TGTGCCATCAGTGGCGGAGGGCAGGGAGGCCATGGCTACACCTTC	CAISGGGQGGHGYTF
TRBJ1-2	once	-	TRBV29-1	TGCAGCGTAGCTACGGGGATTAACTATGGCTACACCTTC	CSVATGINYGYTF
TRBJ1-6	few	-	TRBV19	TGTGCCAGTAGTATCGGAGGGTTTAATTCACCCCTCCACTTT	CASSIGGFNSPLHF
TRBJ1-2	-	TRBD1	TRBV4-3	TGCGCCAGCCCACGAAGGGACAGGGGGCGCGATGGCTACACCTTC	CASPRRDRGRDGYTF
TRBJ1-5	-	-	TRBV6-2/TRBV6-3	TGTGCCAGCAGTTACTCCTTCTCAGATGAGCCCCAGCATTTT	CASSYSFSDEPQHF
TRBJ2-1	-	-	TRBV7-6	TGTGCCAGCAGCTTAGCGGACAATTACAATGAGCAGTTCTTC	CASSLADNYNEQFF
TRBJ2-1	-	-	TRBV24-1	TGTGCCACCAGTGATCCGATAGGCGGGACTTACAATGAGCAGTTCTTC	CATSDPIGGTYNEQFF
TRBJ2-3	-	TRBD2	TRBV29-1	TGCAGCGCCGGGGGGGGGAGCACAGATACGCAGTATTTT	CSAGGGSTDTQYF
TRBJ1-2	-	-	TRBV3-1/TRBV3-2	TGTGCCAGCAGCCTCGAGGGGAGGGCGGATGGCTACACCTTC	CASSLEGRADGYTF
TRBJ2-3	medium-sized	TRBD1	TRBV20-1	TGCAGTGCTAGTTCCCCAGGGGGCCTTTACGAACCAGATACGCAGTATTTT	CSASSPGGLYEPDTQYF
TRBJ1-2	-	-	TRBV6-1	TGTGCCAGCAGTGACGAATGGAGGAACTATGGCTACACCTTC	CASSDEWRNYGYTF
TRBJ2-3	-	-	TRBV3-1/TRBV3-2	TGTGCCAGCAAAGAGGGTAGCACAGATACGCAGTATTTT	CASKEGSTDTQYF
TRBJ2-4	once	TRBD1	TRBV10-2	TGCGCCAGCGGGGGCGACAGGGCGCCCAAAAACATTCAGTACTTC	CASGGDRAPKNIQYF
TRBJ2-3	once	-	TRBV4-3	TGCGCCAGCAGCCATCTCACCGCGAGCACAGATACGCAGTATTTT	CASSHLTASTDTQYF
TRBJ1-6	-	TRBD1	TRBV27	TGTGCCAGCAGCCGCGACAGGGACGTTTCACCCCTCCACTTT	CASSRDRDVSPLHF
TRBJ2-5	-	-	TRBV6-1	TGTGCCAGCAGTGAAGGCGGGCAAGAGACCCAGTACTTC	CASSEGGQETQYF
TRBJ2-7	-	-	TRBV11-2	TGTGCCAGCAGCCCCCCCGGGATCCACTACGAGCAGTACTTC	CASSPPGIHYEQYF
TRBJ1-1	-	TRBD1	TRBV7-2	TGTGCCAGCAGCTCGGGACAGGGATACGGCACTGAAGCTTTCTTT	CASSSGQGYGTEAFF
TRBJ1-1	-	-	TRBV4-3	TGCGCCAGCAGCCAAGACTGGGACATGGGCACTGAAGCTTTCTTT	CASSQDWDMGTEAFF
TRBJ2-7	-	-	TRBV19	TGTGCCAGTAGTACCCTCGGGGGTACCTCCTACGAGCAGTACTTC	CASSTLGGTSYEQYF
TRBJ1-2	-	-	TRBV11-2	TGTGCCAGCAGCCGTCCACAGGGCCAATATGGCTACACCTTC	CASSRPQGQYGYTF
TRBJ2-3	-	-	TRBV5-4	TGTGCCAGCAGCTCCACAGGGACCCGGGGAGATACGCAGTATTTT	CASSSTGTRGDTQYF
TRBJ2-1	-	-	TRBV10-2	TGCGCCAGCGGAGGGACTGGAAACAATGAGCAGTTCTTC	CASGGTGNNEQFF
TRBJ2-3	few	TRBD2	TRBV24-1	TGTGCCACCAGTGCCCTCGATGGGGCTAGCGGGAAGGAGATAGATACGCAGTATTTT	CATSALDGASGKEIDTQYF
TRBJ1-2	-	TRBD1	TRBV30	TGTGCCTGGAGGCCGGGGGACAGGGGAACCTATGGCTACACCTTC	CAWRPGDRGTYGYTF
TRBJ1-6	-	TRBD1	TRBV7-6	TGTGCCAGCAGCCCTGCTAGGACAGGGGGAAATTCACCCCTCCACTTT	CASSPARTGGNSPLHF
TRBJ2-5	-	TRBD2	TRBV10-3	TGTGCCATCAGTGTGGGTAGCGGGAGACGCCAAGAGACCCAGTACTTC	CAISVGSGRRQETQYF